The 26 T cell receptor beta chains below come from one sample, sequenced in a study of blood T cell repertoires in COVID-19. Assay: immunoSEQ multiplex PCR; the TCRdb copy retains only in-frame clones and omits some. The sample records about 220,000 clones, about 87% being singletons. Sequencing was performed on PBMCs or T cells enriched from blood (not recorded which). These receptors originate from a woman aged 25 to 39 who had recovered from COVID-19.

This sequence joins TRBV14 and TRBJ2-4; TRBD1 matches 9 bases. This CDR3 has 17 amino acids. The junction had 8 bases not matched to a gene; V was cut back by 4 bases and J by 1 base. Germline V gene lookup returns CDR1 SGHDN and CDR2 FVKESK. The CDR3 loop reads CASSPRDRVRAKNIQYF. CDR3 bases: TGTGCCAGCAGCCCTAGGGACAGGGTAAGGGCCAAAAACATTCAGTACTTC.

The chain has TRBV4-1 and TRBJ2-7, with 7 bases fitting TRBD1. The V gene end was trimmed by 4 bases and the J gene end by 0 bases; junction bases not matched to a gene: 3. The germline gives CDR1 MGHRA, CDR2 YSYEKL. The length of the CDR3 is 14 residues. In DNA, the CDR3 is TGCGCCAGCAGCCTGGGACAGCTCTCCTACGAGCAGTACTTC. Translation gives CASSLGQLSYEQYF.

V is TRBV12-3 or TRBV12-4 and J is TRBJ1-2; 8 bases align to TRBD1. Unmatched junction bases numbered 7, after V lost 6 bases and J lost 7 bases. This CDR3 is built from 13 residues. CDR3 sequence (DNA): TGTGCCAGCAGCTCGGACAGGGATCGTGGCTACACCTTC. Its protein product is CASSSDRDRGYTF.

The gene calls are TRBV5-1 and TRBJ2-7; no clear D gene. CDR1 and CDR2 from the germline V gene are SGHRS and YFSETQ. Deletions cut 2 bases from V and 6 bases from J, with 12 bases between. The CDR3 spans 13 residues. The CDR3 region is CASSLNPTSEQYF. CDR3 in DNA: TGCGCCAGCAGCTTAAACCCGACAAGCGAGCAGTACTTC.

CDR3 residues: CASRGSGNTIYF. CDR3 DNA sequence: TGTGCCTCCAGGGGCTCTGGAAACACCATATATTTT. The genes are TRBV27 and TRBJ1-3; D may be TRBD1 (6 bases). The V end was cut by 11 bases, the J end by 0 bases, with 8 bases between. This CDR3 spans 12 amino acids. Germline lookup yields CDR1 MNHEY and CDR2 SMNVEV (reference sequence).

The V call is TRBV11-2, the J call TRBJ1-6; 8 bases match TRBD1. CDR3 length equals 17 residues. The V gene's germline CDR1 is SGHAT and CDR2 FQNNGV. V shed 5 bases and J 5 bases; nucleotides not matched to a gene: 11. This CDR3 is CASSGIGRQGNNSPLHF. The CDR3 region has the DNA TGTGCCAGCAGCGGAATCGGAAGACAGGGGAATAATTCACCCCTCCACTTT.

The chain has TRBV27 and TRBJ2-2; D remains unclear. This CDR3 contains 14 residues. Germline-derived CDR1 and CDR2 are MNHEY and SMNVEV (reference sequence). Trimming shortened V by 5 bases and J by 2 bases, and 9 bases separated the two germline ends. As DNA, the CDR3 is TGTGCCAGCAGTAAACTGAAAAACACCGGGGAGCTGTTTTTT. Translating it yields CASSKLKNTGELFF.

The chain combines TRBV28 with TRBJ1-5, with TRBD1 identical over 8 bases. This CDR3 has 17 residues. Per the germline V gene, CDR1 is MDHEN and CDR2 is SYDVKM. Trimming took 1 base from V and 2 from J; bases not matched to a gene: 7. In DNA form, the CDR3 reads TGTGCCAGCAGTTTATCCTCAGGGGGCCTAGGCAATCAGCCCCAGCATTTT. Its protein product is CASSLSSGGLGNQPQHF. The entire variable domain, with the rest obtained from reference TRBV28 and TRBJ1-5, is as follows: DVKVTQSSRYLVKRTGEKVFLECVQDMDHENMFWYRQDPGLGLRLIYFSYDVKMKEKGDIPEGYSVSREKKERFSLILESASTNQTSMYLCASSLSSGGLGNQPQHFGDGTRLSIL.

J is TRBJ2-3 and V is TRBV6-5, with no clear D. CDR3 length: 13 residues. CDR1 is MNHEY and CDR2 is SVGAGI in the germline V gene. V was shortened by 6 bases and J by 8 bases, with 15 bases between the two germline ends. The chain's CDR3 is CASRPTLTGTQYF. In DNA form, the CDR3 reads TGTGCCAGCAGACCAACCCTAACGGGTACGCAGTATTTT.

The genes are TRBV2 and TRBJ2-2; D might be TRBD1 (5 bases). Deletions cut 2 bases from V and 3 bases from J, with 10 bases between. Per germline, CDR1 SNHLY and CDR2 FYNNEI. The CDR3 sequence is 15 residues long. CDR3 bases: TGTGCCAGCAGTGAACAGGGTAGGGACACCGGGGAGCTGTTTTTT. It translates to CASSEQGRDTGELFF.

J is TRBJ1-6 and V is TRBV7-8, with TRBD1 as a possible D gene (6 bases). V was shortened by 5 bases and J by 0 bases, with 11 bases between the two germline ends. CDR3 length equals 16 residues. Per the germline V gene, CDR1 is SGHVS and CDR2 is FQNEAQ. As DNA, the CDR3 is TGTGCCAGCAGCCCTCGGACAGACTCCTATAATTCACCCCTCCACTTT. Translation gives CASSPRTDSYNSPLHF.

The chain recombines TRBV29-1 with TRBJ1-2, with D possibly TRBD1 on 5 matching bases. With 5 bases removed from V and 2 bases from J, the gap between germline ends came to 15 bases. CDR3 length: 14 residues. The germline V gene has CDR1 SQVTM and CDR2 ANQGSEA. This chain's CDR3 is CSVLPYRLNYGYTF. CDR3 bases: TGCAGCGTTCTCCCGTACAGGCTCAACTATGGCTACACCTTC.

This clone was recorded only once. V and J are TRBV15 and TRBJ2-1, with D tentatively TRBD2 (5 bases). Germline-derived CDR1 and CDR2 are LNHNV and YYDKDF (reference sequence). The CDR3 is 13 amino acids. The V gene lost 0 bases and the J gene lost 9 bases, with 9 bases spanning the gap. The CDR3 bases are TGTGCCACCAGCAGAGATCTGGCGGGTGAGCAGTTCTTC. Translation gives CATSRDLAGEQFF.

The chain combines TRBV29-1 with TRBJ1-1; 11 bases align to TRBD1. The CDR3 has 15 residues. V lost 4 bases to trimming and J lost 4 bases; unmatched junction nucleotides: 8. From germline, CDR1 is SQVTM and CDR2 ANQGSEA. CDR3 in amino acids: CSVAPGQGVGTEAFF. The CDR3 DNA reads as TGCAGCGTTGCCCCGGGACAGGGGGTGGGCACTGAAGCTTTCTTT.

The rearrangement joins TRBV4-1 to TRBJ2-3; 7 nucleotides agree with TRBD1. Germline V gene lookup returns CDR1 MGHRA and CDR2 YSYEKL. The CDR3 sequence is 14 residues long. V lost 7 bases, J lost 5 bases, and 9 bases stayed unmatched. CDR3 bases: TGCGCCAGCAAGGGGACAGTTGGGGGAGATACGCAGTATTTT. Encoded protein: CASKGTVGGDTQYF.

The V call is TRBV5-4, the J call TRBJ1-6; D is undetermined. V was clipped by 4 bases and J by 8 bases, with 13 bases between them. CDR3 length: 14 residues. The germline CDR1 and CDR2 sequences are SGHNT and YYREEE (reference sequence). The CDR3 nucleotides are TGTGCCAGCAGCACCGATCTGGGCCATTCACCCCTCCACTTT. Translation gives CASSTDLGHSPLHF.

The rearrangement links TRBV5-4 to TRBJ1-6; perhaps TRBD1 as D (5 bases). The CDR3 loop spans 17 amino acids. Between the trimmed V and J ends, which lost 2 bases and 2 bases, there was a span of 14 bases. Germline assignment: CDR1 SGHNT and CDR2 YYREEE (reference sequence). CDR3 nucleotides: TGTGCCAGCAGCTTACTCTACGGCAGGGCCTATAATTCACCCCTCCACTTT. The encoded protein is CASSLLYGRAYNSPLHF.

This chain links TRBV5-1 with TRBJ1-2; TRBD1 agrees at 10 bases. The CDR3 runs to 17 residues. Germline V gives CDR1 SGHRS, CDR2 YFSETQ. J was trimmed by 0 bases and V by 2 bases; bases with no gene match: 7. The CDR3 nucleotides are TGCGCCAGCAGCTTTGACAGGGGGCTCCTCTCTAACTATGGCTACACCTTC. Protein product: CASSFDRGLLSNYGYTF.

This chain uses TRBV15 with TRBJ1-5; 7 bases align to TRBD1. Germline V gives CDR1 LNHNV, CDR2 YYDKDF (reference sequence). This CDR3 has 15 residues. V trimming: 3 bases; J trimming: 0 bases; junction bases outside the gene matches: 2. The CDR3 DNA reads TGTGCCACCAGCAGTAGGACAGGTAGCAATCAGCCCCAGCATTTT. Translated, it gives CATSSRTGSNQPQHF.

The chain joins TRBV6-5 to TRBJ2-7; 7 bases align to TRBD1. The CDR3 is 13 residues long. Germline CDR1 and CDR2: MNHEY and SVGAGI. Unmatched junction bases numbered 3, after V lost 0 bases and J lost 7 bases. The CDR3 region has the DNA TGTGCCAGCAGTTACTCGAGGGGGCGAGAGCAGTACTTC. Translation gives CASSYSRGREQYF.

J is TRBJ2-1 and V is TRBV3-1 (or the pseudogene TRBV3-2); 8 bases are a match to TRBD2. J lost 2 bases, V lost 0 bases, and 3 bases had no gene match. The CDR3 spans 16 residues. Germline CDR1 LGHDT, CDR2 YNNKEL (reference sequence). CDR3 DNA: TGTGCCAGCAGCCAAGACCGGGGGGGAACCTACAATGAGCAGTTCTTC. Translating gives CASSQDRGGTYNEQFF.

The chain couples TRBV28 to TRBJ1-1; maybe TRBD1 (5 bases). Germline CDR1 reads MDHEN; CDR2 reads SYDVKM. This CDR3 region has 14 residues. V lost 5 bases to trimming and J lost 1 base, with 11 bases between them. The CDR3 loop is CASSAGRGNTEAFF. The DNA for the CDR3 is TGTGCCAGCAGTGCCGGGAGGGGGAACACTGAAGCTTTCTTT.

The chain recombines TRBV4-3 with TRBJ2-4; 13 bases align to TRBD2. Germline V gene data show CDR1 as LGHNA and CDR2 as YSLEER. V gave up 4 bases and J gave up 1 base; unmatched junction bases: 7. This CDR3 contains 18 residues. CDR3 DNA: TGCGCCAGCAGCCCGAGACTAGCGGGGGGCGAGGCCAAAAACATTCAGTACTTC. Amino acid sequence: CASSPRLAGGEAKNIQYF.

The CDR3 sequence is CASSESRTANTEAFF. The DNA of the CDR3 is TGTGCCAGCAGTGAATCTCGGACAGCGAACACTGAAGCTTTCTTT. V usage is TRBV6-1 and J usage is TRBJ1-1; D possibly corresponds to TRBD1 (6 bases). Between the trimmed V and J ends, which lost 2 bases and 1 base, there was a span of 11 bases. The CDR3 extends over 15 amino acids. Germline values: CDR1 MNHNS, CDR2 SASEGT.

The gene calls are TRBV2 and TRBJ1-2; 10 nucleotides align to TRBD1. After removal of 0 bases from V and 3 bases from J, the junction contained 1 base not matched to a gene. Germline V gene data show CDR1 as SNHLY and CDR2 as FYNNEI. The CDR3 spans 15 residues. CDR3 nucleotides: TGTGCCAGCAGTGAAGCGGACAGGGGGGACTATGGCTACACCTTC. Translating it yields CASSEADRGDYGYTF.

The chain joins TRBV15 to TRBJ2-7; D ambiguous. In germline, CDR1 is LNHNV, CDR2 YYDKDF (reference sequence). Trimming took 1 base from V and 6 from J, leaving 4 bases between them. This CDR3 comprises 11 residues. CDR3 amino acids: CATSRGGEQYF. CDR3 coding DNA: TGTGCCACCAGCAGAGGCGGCGAGCAGTACTTC.